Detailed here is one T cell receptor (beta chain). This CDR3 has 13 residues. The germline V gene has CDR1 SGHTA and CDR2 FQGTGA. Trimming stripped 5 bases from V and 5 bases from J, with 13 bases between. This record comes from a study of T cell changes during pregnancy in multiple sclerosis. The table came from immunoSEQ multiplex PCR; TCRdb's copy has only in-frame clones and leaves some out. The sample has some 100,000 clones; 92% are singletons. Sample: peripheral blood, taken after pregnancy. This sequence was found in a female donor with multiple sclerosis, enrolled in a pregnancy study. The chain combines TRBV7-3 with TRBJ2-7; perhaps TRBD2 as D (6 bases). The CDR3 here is CASSRDSGDEQYF. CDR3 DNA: TGTGCCAGCAGCAGGGACTCCGGAGACGAGCAGTACTTC. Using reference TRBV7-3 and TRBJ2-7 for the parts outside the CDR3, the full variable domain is GAGVSQTPSNKVTEKGKYVELRCDPISGHTALYWYRQSLGQGPEFLIYFQGTGAADDSGLPNDRFFAVRPEGSVSTLKIQRTERGDSAVYLCASSRDSGDEQYFGPGTRLTVT.